The sequence of this TCR beta chain was determined in a study of cytomegalovirus exposure and HLA in healthy donors. With respect to this clone: Antigen unknown.

General study results and limits: It was reported that the classifier diagnosed cytomegalovirus status with high specificity and sensitivity in both the original and validation cohorts.

CDR3 length equals 13 residues. Germline CDR1 is KGHSH and CDR2 is LQKENI. The V end was cut by 4 bases, the J end by 5 bases, with 11 bases between. Use of 60 Vbeta and 13 Jbeta primers characterized the PCR. Repertoires were generated with immunoSEQ multiplex PCR, while TCRdb's copy carries only in-frame clones and drops some. The data hold some 150,000 clones, with roughly four fifths observed a single time. The chain links TRBV18 to TRBJ1-1; D call uncertain. Material: PBMCs. This TCR was recovered from a woman between 50 and 59 years old in good health and CMV-seropositive. DNA for the CDR3: TGTGCCAGCTCACTGACCGGGGAGACTGAAGCTTTCTTT. Its protein is CASSLTGETEAFF. Filled out from reference TRBV18 and TRBJ1-1, the complete variable domain reads NAGVMQNPRHLVRRRGQEARLRCSPMKGHSHVYWYRQLPEEGLKFMVYLQKENIIDESGMPKERFSAEFPKEGPSILRIQQVVRGDSAAYFCASSLTGETEAFFGQGTRLTVV.